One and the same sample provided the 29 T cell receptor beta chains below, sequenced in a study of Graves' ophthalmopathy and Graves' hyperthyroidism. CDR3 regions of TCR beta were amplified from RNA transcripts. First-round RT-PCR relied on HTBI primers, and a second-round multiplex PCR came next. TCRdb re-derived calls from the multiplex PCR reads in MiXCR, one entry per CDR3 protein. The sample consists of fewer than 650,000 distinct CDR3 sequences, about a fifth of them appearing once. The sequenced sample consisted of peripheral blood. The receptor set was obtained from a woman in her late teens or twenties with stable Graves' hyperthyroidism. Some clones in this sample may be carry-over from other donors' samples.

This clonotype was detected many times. CDR3 sequence: CATSRAGNYGYTF. In nucleotides, the CDR3 is TGTGCCACCAGCAGAGCCGGCAACTATGGCTACACCTTC. The rearrangement links TRBV15 to TRBJ1-2; D remains unclear. CDR3 length: 13 residues. V was pared by 1 base and J by 2 bases, with 5 bases between. Germline V lookup: CDR1 LNHNV, CDR2 YYDKDF (reference sequence).

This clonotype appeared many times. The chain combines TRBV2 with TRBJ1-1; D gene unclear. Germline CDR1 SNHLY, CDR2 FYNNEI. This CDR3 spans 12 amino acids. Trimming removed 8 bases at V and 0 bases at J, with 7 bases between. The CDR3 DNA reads TGTGCCAGCGGCCGGCTGAACACTGAAGCTTTCTTT. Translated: CASGRLNTEAFF.

In DNA form, the CDR3 reads TGTGCCAGCAGTTCCGACCGACTAGCTGAGACCCAGTACTTC. Translating it yields CASSSDRLAETQYF. V usage is TRBV12-3 or TRBV12-4 and J usage is TRBJ2-5; 7 bases fit TRBD2. The CDR3 consists of 14 residues. V shed 4 bases and J 5 bases; nucleotides not matched to a gene: 7.

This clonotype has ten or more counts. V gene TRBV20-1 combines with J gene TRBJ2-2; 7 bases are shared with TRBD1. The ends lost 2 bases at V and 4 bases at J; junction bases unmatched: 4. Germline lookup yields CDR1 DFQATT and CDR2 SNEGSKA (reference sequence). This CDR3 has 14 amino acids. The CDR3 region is CSARPNRGTGELFF. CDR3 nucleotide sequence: TGCAGTGCTAGACCGAACAGGGGCACCGGGGAGCTGTTTTTT.

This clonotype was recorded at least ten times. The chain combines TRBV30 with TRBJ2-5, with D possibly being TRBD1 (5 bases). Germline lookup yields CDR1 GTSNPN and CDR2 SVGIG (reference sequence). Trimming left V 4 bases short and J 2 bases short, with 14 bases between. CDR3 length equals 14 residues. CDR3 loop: CAWTTLTEQETQYF. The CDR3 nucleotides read TGTGCCTGGACCACACTGACAGAGCAAGAGACCCAGTACTTC.

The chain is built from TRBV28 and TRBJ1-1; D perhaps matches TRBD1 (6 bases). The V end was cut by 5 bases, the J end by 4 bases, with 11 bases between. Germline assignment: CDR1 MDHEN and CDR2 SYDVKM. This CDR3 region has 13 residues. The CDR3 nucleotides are TGTGCCAGCAGTACAGGGTCCGGCACTGAAGCTTTCTTT. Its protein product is CASSTGSGTEAFF.

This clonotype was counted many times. CDR3 sequence reads: CASSRGHSYEQYF. In DNA, the CDR3 is TGTGCCAGCAGCCGGGGACACTCCTACGAGCAGTACTTC. The genes are TRBV14 and TRBJ2-7; perhaps TRBD1 as D (6 bases). The CDR3 has 13 amino acids. CDR1 and CDR2 from the germline V gene are SGHDN and FVKESK. Trimming left V 4 bases short and J 0 bases short, with 7 bases between.

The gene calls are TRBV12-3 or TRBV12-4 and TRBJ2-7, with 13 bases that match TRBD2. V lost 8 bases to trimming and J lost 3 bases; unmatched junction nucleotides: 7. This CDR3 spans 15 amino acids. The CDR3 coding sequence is TGTGCCAGCGCGACTAGCGGGAGGTCAAGCTACGAGCAGTACTTC. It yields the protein CASATSGRSSYEQYF.

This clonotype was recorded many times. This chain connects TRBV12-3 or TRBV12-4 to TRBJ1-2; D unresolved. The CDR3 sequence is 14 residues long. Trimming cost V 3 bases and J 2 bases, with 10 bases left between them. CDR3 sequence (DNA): TGTGCCAGCAGTTTTCGGCTGCTCAACTATGGCTACACCTTC. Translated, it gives CASSFRLLNYGYTF.

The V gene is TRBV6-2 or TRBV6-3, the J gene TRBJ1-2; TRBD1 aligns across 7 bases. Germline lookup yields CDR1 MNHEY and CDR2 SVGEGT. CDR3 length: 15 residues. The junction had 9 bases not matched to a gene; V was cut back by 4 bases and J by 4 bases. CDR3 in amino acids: CASSSRTGVIYGYTF. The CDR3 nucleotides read TGTGCCAGCAGTTCTAGGACAGGCGTCATCTATGGCTACACCTTC.

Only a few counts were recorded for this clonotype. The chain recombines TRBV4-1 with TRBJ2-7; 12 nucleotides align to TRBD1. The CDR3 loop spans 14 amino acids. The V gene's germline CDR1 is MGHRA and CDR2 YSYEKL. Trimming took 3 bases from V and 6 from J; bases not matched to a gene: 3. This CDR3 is CASSHGTGGFEQYF. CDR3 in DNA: TGCGCCAGCAGCCACGGGACAGGGGGCTTCGAGCAGTACTTC.

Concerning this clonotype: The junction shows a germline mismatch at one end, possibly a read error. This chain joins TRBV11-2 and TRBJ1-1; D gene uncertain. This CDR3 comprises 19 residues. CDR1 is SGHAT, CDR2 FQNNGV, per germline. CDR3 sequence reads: CASNRFMTVEAGMNTESFF. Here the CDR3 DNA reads TGTGCCAGCAACCGCTTTATGACCGTGGAAGCGGGGATGAACACTGAATCTTTCTTT.

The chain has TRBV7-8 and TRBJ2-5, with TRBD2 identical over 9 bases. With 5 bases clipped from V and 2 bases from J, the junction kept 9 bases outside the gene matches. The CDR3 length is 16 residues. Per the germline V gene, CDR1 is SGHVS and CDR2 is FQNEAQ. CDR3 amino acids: CASSTRSGRTQETQYF. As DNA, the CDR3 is TGTGCCAGCAGCACGCGTAGCGGGAGAACTCAAGAGACCCAGTACTTC.

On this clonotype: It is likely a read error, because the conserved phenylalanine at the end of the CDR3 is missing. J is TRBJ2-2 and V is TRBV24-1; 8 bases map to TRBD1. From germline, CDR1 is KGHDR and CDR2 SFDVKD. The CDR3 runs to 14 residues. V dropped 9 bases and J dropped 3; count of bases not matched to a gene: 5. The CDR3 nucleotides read TGTGCCACCGCGACAGGGGCCGACACCGGGGAGCTGTTTCTT. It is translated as CATATGADTGELFL.

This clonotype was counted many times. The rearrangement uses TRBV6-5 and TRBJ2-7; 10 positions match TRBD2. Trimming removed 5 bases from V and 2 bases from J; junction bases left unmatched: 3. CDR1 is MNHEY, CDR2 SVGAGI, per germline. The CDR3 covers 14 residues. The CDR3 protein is CASSLGTSAYEQYF. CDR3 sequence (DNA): TGTGCCAGCAGTCTCGGGACTAGCGCCTACGAGCAGTACTTC.

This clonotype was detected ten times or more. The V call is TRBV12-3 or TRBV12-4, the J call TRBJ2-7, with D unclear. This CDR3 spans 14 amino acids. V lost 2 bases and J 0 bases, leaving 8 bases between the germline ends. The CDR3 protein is CASSLWASSYEQYF. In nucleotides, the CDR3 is TGTGCCAGCAGTTTATGGGCTAGCTCCTACGAGCAGTACTTC.

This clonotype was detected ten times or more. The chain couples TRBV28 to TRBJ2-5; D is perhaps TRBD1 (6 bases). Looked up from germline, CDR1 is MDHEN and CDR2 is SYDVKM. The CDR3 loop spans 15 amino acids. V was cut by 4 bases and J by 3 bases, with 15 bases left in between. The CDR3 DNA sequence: TGTGCCAGCAGTTCCTCCAGGGGAGTCAAAGAGACCCAGTACTTC. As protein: CASSSSRGVKETQYF.

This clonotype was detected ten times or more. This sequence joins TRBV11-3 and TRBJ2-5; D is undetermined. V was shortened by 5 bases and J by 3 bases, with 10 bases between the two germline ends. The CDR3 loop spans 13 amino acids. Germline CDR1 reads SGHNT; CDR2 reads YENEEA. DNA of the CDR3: TGTGCCAGCAGCCACTCGTGGGAAGAGACCCAGTACTTC. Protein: CASSHSWEETQYF.

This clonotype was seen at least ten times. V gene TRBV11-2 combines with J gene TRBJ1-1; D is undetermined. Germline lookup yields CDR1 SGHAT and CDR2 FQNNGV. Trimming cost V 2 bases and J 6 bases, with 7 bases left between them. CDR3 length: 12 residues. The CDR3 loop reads CASSLSLPEAFF. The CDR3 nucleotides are TGTGCCAGCAGCTTATCTCTCCCTGAAGCTTTCTTT.

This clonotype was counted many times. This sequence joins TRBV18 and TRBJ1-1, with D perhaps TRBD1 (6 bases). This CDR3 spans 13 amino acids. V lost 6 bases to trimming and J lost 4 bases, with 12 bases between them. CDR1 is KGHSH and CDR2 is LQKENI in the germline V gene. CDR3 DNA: TGTGCCAGCTCGGGGGGCAGTGGCACTGAAGCTTTCTTT. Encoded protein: CASSGGSGTEAFF.

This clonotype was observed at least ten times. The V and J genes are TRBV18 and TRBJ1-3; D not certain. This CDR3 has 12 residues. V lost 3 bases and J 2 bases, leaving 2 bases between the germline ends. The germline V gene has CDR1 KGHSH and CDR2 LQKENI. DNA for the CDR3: TGTGCCAGCTCACCGGCTGGAAACACCATATATTTT. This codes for CASSPAGNTIYF.

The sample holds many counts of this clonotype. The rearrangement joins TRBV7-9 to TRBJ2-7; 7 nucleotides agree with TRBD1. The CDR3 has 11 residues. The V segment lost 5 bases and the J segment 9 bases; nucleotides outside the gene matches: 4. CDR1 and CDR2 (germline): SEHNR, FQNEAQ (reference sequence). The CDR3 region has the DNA TGTGCCAGCAGCACAACAGGGGCGCAGTACTTC. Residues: CASSTTGAQYF.

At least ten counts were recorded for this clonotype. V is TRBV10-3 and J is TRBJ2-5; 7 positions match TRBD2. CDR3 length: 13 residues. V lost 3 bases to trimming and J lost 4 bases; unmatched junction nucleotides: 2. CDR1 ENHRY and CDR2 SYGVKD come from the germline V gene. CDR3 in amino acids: CAISDPGGETQYF. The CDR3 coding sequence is TGTGCCATCAGTGACCCGGGAGGAGAGACCCAGTACTTC.

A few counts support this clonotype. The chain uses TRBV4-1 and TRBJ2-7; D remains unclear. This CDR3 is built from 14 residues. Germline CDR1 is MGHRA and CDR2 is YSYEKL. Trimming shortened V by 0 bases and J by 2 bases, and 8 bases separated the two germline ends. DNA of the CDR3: TGCGCCAGCAGCCAAGAGACTCCGCCCTACGAGCAGTACTTC. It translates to CASSQETPPYEQYF.

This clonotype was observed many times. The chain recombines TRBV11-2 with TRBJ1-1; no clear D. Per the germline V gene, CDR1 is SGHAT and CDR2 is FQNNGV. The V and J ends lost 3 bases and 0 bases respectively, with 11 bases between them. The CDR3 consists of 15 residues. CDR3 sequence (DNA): TGTGCCAGCAGCTTGACAAGGCTGCTGAACACTGAAGCTTTCTTT. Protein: CASSLTRLLNTEAFF.

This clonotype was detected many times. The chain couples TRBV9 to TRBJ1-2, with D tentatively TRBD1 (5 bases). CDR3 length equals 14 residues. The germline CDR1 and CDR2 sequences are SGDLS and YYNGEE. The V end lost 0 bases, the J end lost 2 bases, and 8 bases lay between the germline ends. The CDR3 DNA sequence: TGTGCCAGCAGCGTAGGGGGCAGCAACTATGGCTACACCTTC. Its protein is CASSVGGSNYGYTF.

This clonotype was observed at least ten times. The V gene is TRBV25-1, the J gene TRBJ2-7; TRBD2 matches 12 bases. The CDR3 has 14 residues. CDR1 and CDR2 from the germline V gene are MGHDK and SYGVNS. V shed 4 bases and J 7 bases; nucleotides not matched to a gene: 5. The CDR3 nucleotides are TGTGCCAGCAGTGGGACTAGCGGGACCAGAGAGCAGTACTTC. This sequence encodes CASSGTSGTREQYF.

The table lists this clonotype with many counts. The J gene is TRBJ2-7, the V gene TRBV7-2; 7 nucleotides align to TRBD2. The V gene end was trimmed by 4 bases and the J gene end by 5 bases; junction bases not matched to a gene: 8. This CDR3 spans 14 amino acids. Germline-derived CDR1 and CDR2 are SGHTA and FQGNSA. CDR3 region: CASSSYAGEDEQYF. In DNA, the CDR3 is TGTGCCAGCAGCTCCTATGCGGGGGAGGACGAGCAGTACTTC. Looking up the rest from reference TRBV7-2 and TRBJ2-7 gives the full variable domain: GAGVSQSPSNKVTEKGKDVELRCDPISGHTALYWYRQSLGQGLEFLIYFQGNSAPDKSGLPSDRFSAERTGGSVSTLTIQRTQQEDSAVYLCASSSYAGEDEQYFGPGTRLTVT.

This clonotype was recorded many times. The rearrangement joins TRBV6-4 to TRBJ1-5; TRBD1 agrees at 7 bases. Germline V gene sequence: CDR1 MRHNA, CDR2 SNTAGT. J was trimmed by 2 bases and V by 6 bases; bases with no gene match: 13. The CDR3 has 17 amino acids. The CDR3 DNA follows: TGTGCCAGCAGCGCAGACAGGGATGGGTTCGGCAATCAGCCCCAGCATTTT. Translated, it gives CASSADRDGFGNQPQHF.